This paragraph reports one T cell receptor beta chain. Naive CD8 cells comprised CD45RO-negative, CCR7-positively selected cells, excluding terminally differentiated effector memory CD45RA+ cells. HIV-negative, healthy adults without recent acute infections or vaccinations were the donors. The method was immunoSEQ multiplex PCR; TCRdb's version includes in-frame clones alone and lacks a portion of them. Among over 2,000,000 clones listed, roughly 95% were seen once. The source of the sample is a study of shared clonotypes between healthy human individuals. Study context: CD8 memory received one plate per donor, CD8 naive two, CD4 memory three and CD4 naive three.

The V end lost 7 bases, the J end lost 4 bases, and 15 bases lay between the germline ends. There are 14 residues in the CDR3. Per germline, CDR1 MDHEN and CDR2 SYDVKM. This TCR was recovered from a man between 18 and 29 years old in good health. Some clones in this sample may be carry-over from other donors' samples. The sequenced sample consisted of naive CD8+ T cells from PBMCs. The chain couples TRBV28 to TRBJ2-3; perhaps TRBD2 as D (6 bases). CDR3 DNA sequence: TGTGCCAGCACGAAAACCGGGGGATCAGATACGCAGTATTTT. Its protein is CASTKTGGSDTQYF.